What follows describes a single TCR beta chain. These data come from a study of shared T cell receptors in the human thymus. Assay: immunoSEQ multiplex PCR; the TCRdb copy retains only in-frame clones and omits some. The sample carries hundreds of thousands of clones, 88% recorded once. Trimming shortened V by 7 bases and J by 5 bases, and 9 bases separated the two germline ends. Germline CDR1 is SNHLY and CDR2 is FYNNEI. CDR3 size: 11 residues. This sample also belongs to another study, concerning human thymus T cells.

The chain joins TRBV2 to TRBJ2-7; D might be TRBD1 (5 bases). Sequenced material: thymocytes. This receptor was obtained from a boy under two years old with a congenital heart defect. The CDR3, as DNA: TGTGCCAGCAAGCACAGGAACGAGCAGTACTTC. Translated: CASKHRNEQYF.